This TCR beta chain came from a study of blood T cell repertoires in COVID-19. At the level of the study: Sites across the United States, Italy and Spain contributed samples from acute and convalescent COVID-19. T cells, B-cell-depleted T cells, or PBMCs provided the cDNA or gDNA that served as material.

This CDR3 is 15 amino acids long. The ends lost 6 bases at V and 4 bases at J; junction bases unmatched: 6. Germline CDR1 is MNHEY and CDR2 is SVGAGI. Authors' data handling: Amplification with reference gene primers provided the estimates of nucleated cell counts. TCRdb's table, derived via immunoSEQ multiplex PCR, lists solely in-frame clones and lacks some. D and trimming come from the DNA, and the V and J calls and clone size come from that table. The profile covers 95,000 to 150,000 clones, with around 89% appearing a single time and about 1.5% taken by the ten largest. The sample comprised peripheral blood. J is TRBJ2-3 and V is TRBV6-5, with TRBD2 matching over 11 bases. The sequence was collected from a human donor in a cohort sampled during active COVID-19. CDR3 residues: CASRFSGRGPDTQYF. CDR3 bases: TGTGCCAGCAGGTTTAGCGGGAGGGGGCCAGATACGCAGTATTTT.